This TCR beta chain stems from a study of regulatory T cells in long-lasting Graves disease. Trimming removed 8 bases from V and 4 bases from J, with 14 bases in between. CDR1 is SGHTA, CDR2 FQGTGA, per germline. This CDR3 is 13 amino acids long. This sample's time point: persistent/refractory GD, antithyroid drugs over 5 years with positive TRAb. The TCR library was made from RNA extracted from PBMCs. Study outcomes and limitations: Persistent disease was characterized by preferential usage of TRBV28, TRBJ1-2 and TRBJ2-5.

In its sample, this clonotype was seen a few times. The antigen is undetermined. The authors built TCR beta libraries using iRepertoire HTBI primers and Arm-PCR of CDR3 regions. TCRdb independently ran MiXCR on the multiplex PCR reads; one entry per CDR3 protein. The data contain approximately 690,000 distinct CDR3 sequences, around 30% of them seen just once; the ten biggest clones take up around 42%. The clonotype originates from a female donor with Graves disease. This sequence joins TRBV7-3 and TRBJ1-1, with D possibly TRBD1 on 5 matching bases. Sequencing was performed on peripheral blood mononuclear cells (PBMCs), taken when the disease was refractory, from a patient treated with antithyroid drugs. CDR3 sequence reads: CASGGGGSTEAFF. CDR3 nucleotide sequence: TGTGCCAGCGGGGGAGGAGGTTCCACTGAAGCTTTCTTT.